The 30 T cell receptor beta chains reported below all come from one sample, sequenced in a study of T cell repertoires in cytomegalovirus infection. These TCRs' antigens remain unknown. TCRdb recomputed calls from the reads with MiXCR, one row per CDR3 protein. The table records about 360,000 distinct CDR3 sequences, roughly 34% of them present only once. The sample here was cultured PBMCs, taken from culture after CMV antigen stimulation. The receptor set was obtained from a human donor in good health (CMV status not recorded). Some clones in this sample may be carry-over from other donors' samples.

The sample holds many counts of this clonotype. V is TRBV7-3 and J is TRBJ1-1, with D hard to call. Germline lookup yields CDR1 SGHTA and CDR2 FQGTGA. V lost 2 bases and J 2 bases, leaving 15 bases between the germline ends. This CDR3 comprises 16 residues. The CDR3 reads CASSLYPGTPNTEAFF. CDR3 bases: TGTGCCAGCAGCTTATACCCCGGCACCCCCAACACTGAAGCTTTCTTT.

The J gene is TRBJ2-7, the V gene TRBV19, with 8 bases identical to TRBD2. Trimming cost V 4 bases and J 7 bases; bases outside gene matches: 6. There are 13 residues in the CDR3. Germline V gives CDR1 LNHDA, CDR2 SQIVND (reference sequence). The CDR3 nucleotides read TGTGCCAGTAGTACTAGCGGGCCGTGGGAGCAGTACTTC. Its protein product is CASSTSGPWEQYF.

This chain links TRBV11-2 with TRBJ2-1; 16 nucleotides line up with TRBD2. CDR3 size: 19 residues. J gave up 0 bases and V 6 bases, and 8 bases lay outside the gene matches. CDR1 SGHAT and CDR2 FQNNGV come from the germline V gene. This CDR3 is CASSSPGLAGGSSYNEQFF. In nucleotides, the CDR3 is TGTGCCAGCAGTTCTCCGGGACTAGCGGGGGGGAGCTCCTACAATGAGCAGTTCTTC.

The chain has TRBV20-1 and TRBJ2-7; the D gene is possibly TRBD2 (5 bases). With 3 bases removed from V and 4 bases from J, the gap between germline ends came to 22 bases. CDR1 and CDR2 (germline): DFQATT, SNEGSKA (reference sequence). The CDR3 length is 16 residues. DNA for the CDR3: TGCAGTGCTAGTAACCCCGCTAGCTTATCCCCTTACGAGCAGTACTTC. Its protein is CSASNPASLSPYEQYF.

This clonotype was seen repeatedly, ten times or more. The genes are TRBV7-2 and TRBJ2-1, with 8 bases matching TRBD1. Unmatched junction bases numbered 6, after V lost 5 bases and J lost 0 bases. Per germline, CDR1 SGHTA and CDR2 FQGNSA. The CDR3 totals 16 residues. CDR3 DNA sequence: TGTGCCAGCAGCAAAAACAGGGGGAGCTCCTACAATGAGCAGTTCTTC. It yields the protein CASSKNRGSSYNEQFF. The whole variable domain, filled in from reference TRBV7-2 and TRBJ2-1, reads GAGVSQSPSNKVTEKGKDVELRCDPISGHTALYWYRQSLGQGLEFLIYFQGNSAPDKSGLPSDRFSAERTGGSVSTLTIQRTQQEDSAVYLCASSKNRGSSYNEQFFGPGTRLTVL.

The rearrangement links TRBV2 to TRBJ2-7, with 9 bases aligning to TRBD2. The germline V gene encodes CDR1 SNHLY and CDR2 FYNNEI. The V segment lost 7 bases and the J segment 1 base; nucleotides outside the gene matches: 17. The CDR3 covers 18 residues. The CDR3 bases are TGTGCCAGCACCCAGGGACTAGCCAGGGGCACCATTTCCTACGAGCAGTACGTC. Residues: CASTQGLARGTISYEQYV.

The gene calls are TRBV11-2 and TRBJ2-5, with D perhaps TRBD2 (5 bases). The CDR3 is made up of 16 amino acids. Trimming shortened V by 3 bases and J by 3 bases, and 17 bases separated the two germline ends. The germline V gene has CDR1 SGHAT and CDR2 FQNNGV. The CDR3 DNA reads as TGTGCCAGCAGCTTCGGGGTTCTGGGTATCAAAGAGACCCAGTACTTC. This translates into CASSFGVLGIKETQYF. The whole variable domain, filled in from reference TRBV11-2 and TRBJ2-5, reads EAGVAQSPRYKIIEKRQSVAFWCNPISGHATLYWYQQILGQGPKLLIQFQNNGVVDDSQLPKDRFSAERLKGVDSTLKIQPAKLEDSAVYLCASSFGVLGIKETQYFGPGTRLLVL.

This clonotype was seen a few times. The rearrangement joins TRBV4-2 to TRBJ2-7; 9 nucleotides align to TRBD1. Trimming took 3 bases from V and 3 from J; bases not matched to a gene: 6. The V gene's germline CDR1 is LGHNA and CDR2 YNFKEQ. The CDR3 totals 15 residues. Here the CDR3 reads CASSQRQGEGYEQYF. The CDR3 DNA reads as TGTGCCAGCAGCCAGAGACAGGGGGAGGGCTACGAGCAGTACTTC.

CDR3 region: CASRGTPGTEAFF. For the CDR3, the DNA is TGTGCCAGCAGAGGGACGCCCGGCACTGAAGCTTTCTTT. This chain links TRBV28 with TRBJ1-1; D may be TRBD1 (5 bases). Looked up from germline, CDR1 is MDHEN and CDR2 is SYDVKM. This CDR3 has 13 amino acids. V was clipped by 6 bases and J by 4 bases, with 12 bases between them.

This clonotype was picked up a small number of times. This rearrangement joins TRBV19 to TRBJ1-1; tentative D call: TRBD1 (5 bases). This CDR3 is built from 15 residues. Germline loops: CDR1 LNHDA, CDR2 SQIVND (reference sequence). V dropped 7 bases and J dropped 2 bases, with 17 bases sitting between them. The CDR3 is CASIERTNQNTEAFF. The CDR3 DNA reads as TGTGCCAGTATCGAACGGACAAATCAAAACACTGAAGCTTTCTTT.

This clonotype was counted between two and nine times. The V and J genes are TRBV12-3 or TRBV12-4 and TRBJ1-3, with D uncertain. The germline V and J ends were trimmed by 3 bases and 1 base, with 16 bases remaining between them. The CDR3 is 17 residues long. DNA of the CDR3: TGTGCCAGCAGTTTTGACCAAACTGGACTTTCTGGAAACACCATATATTTT. Amino acids: CASSFDQTGLSGNTIYF.

This chain uses TRBV11-2 with TRBJ1-4, with D perhaps TRBD1 (5 bases). CDR1 and CDR2 from the germline V gene are SGHAT and FQNNGV. V was shortened by 2 bases and J by 2 bases, with 15 bases between the two germline ends. This CDR3 region has 17 residues. The CDR3 loop reads CASSLFPGKFTNEKLFF. For the CDR3, the DNA is TGTGCCAGCAGCTTATTCCCAGGGAAGTTCACTAATGAAAAACTGTTTTTT. The entire variable domain, with the rest obtained from reference TRBV11-2 and TRBJ1-4, is as follows: EAGVAQSPRYKIIEKRQSVAFWCNPISGHATLYWYQQILGQGPKLLIQFQNNGVVDDSQLPKDRFSAERLKGVDSTLKIQPAKLEDSAVYLCASSLFPGKFTNEKLFFGSGTQLSVL.

The table lists this clonotype with many counts. The J gene is TRBJ1-2, the V gene TRBV7-2, with D possibly TRBD1 on 5 matching bases. This CDR3 has 15 amino acids. The germline V gene has CDR1 SGHTA and CDR2 FQGNSA. V lost 0 bases to trimming and J lost 4 bases, with 12 bases between them. The CDR3 loop reads CASSLAGLGTYGYTF. Here the CDR3 DNA reads TGTGCCAGCAGCTTAGCCGGGTTAGGGACCTATGGCTACACCTTC.

Within the sample, this clonotype is medium-sized. The V and J genes are TRBV7-2 and TRBJ1-4, with unresolved D. V lost 3 bases to trimming and J lost 10 bases, with 9 bases between them. The germline V gene encodes CDR1 SGHTA and CDR2 FQGNSA. The CDR3 is made up of 12 amino acids. The CDR3 DNA follows: TGTGCCAGCAGCTTCGACCGATCAAAACTGTTTTTT. This sequence encodes CASSFDRSKLFF.

This clonotype was detected many times. The chain employs TRBV7-9 and TRBJ2-7, with D perhaps TRBD1 (6 bases). The CDR3 consists of 15 residues. Trimming removed 5 bases from V and 2 bases from J, with 16 bases in between. The germline CDR1 and CDR2 sequences are SEHNR and FQNEAQ (reference sequence). The CDR3 bases are TGTGCCAGCAGCCCCCGACAGGAACTACCCTACGAGCAGTACTTC. Its protein is CASSPRQELPYEQYF.

V gene TRBV6-6 combines with J gene TRBJ2-7, with 9 positions matching TRBD1. J gave up 0 bases and V 4 bases, and 7 bases lay outside the gene matches. CDR1 and CDR2 from the germline V gene are MNHNY and SVGAGI (reference sequence). The CDR3 consists of 16 residues. In nucleotides, the CDR3 is TGTGCCAGCAGTTTAGCCGGGACAGGGAGCTCCTACGAGCAGTACGTC. Translation: CASSLAGTGSSYEQYV.

This clonotype has a handful of counts. J is TRBJ1-1 and V is TRBV19; D perhaps matches TRBD1 (5 bases). This CDR3 spans 15 amino acids. CDR1 and CDR2 (germline): LNHDA, SQIVND (reference sequence). Trimming took off 5 bases at V and 0 bases at J, with 13 bases between the two ends. The CDR3 loop reads CASSRDSPLNTEAFF. CDR3 bases: TGTGCCAGTAGTCGTGACAGTCCTTTGAACACTGAAGCTTTCTTT.

This clonotype has at least ten counts. This rearrangement joins TRBV7-2 to TRBJ2-1; 9 nucleotides align to TRBD2. V shed 5 bases and J 3 bases; nucleotides not matched to a gene: 8. Germline CDR1 SGHTA, CDR2 FQGNSA. The CDR3 spans 16 residues. This CDR3 is CASSPRIAGVYNEQFF. The CDR3 coding sequence is TGTGCCAGCAGCCCTAGGATAGCGGGAGTCTACAATGAGCAGTTCTTC.

The chain recombines TRBV7-9 with TRBJ2-1, with unresolved D. CDR3 length: 16 amino acids. Trimming stripped 5 bases from V and 4 bases from J, with 18 bases between. CDR1 is SEHNR and CDR2 is FQNEAQ in the germline V gene (reference sequence). CDR3 coding DNA: TGTGCCAGCAGCCCCGGGCCAGGCTTAAAGTACAATGAGCAGTTCTTC. This gives the protein CASSPGPGLKYNEQFF. The whole variable domain, remainder taken from reference TRBV7-9 and TRBJ2-1, is DTGVSQNPRHKITKRGQNVTFRCDPISEHNRLYWYRQTLGQGPEFLTYFQNEAQLEKSRLLSDRFSAERPKGSFSTLEIQRTEQGDSAMYLCASSPGPGLKYNEQFFGPGTRLTVL.

This clonotype occurred a few times. For the CDR3, the DNA is TGTGCCAGCAGATCATTAACAGGGGGCAAAAGGACAGATACGCAGTATTTT. Protein product: CASRSLTGGKRTDTQYF. V is TRBV7-8 and J is TRBJ2-3, with 9 bases that match TRBD1. V lost 6 bases and J lost 3; bases outside the gene matches: 13. CDR3 length: 17 amino acids. CDR1 is SGHVS, CDR2 FQNEAQ, per germline.

The rearrangement links TRBV6-2 or TRBV6-3 to TRBJ2-1; D gene unclear. The germline V gene has CDR1 MNHEY and CDR2 SVGEGT. V gave up 7 bases and J gave up 3 bases, with 34 bases separating them. The CDR3 runs to 21 residues. The CDR3 here is CASMYPTAPVEVAEVYNEQFF. The CDR3, as DNA: TGTGCCAGCATGTACCCCACAGCACCAGTAGAAGTAGCCGAGGTCTACAATGAGCAGTTCTTC.

The genes are TRBV11-2 and TRBJ2-5; tentatively, D is TRBD1 or TRBD2 (5 bases each). CDR3 length equals 14 residues. The ends were cut back, 5 bases at V and 1 base at J, with 11 bases in the middle. The germline V gene has CDR1 SGHAT and CDR2 FQNNGV. This chain's CDR3 is CASSHGTGQETQYF. CDR3 nucleotide sequence: TGTGCCAGCAGCCATGGGACGGGCCAAGAGACCCAGTACTTC.

The sample holds one count of this clonotype. This may be a read error: a much more frequent sequence differs by one nucleotide. The chain joins TRBV7-2 to TRBJ2-1, with 9 bases matching TRBD2. CDR1 and CDR2 (germline): SGHTA, FQGNSA. There are 15 residues in the CDR3. Unmatched junction bases numbered 6, after V lost 5 bases and J lost 4 bases. The CDR3 reads CASSIGSGGYNEQFF. As DNA, the CDR3 is TGTGCCAGCAGCATAGGTAGCGGGGGATACAATGAGCAGTTCTTC.

This clonotype came up a few times. This rearrangement joins TRBV7-9 to TRBJ2-7, with D possibly being TRBD2 (6 bases). The germline gives CDR1 SEHNR, CDR2 FQNEAQ (reference sequence). V was clipped by 0 bases and J by 5 bases, with 8 bases between them. The CDR3 is made up of 13 amino acids. Here the CDR3 reads CASSLASSDEQYV. The CDR3 region has the DNA TGTGCCAGCAGCTTAGCATCTAGCGACGAGCAGTACGTC.

The V call is TRBV7-2, the J call TRBJ1-5, with a tentative D call TRBD1 (6 bases). The CDR3 contains 15 residues. CDR1 and CDR2 (germline): SGHTA, FQGNSA. The ends were cut back, 5 bases at V and 2 bases at J, with 13 bases in the middle. The CDR3 here is CASSSYGGGNQPQHF. CDR3 coding DNA: TGTGCCAGCAGCAGCTATGGGGGCGGCAATCAGCCCCAGCATTTT. The variable domain in full, with the rest retrieved from reference TRBV7-2 and TRBJ1-5, is GAGVSQSPSNKVTEKGKDVELRCDPISGHTALYWYRQSLGQGLEFLIYFQGNSAPDKSGLPSDRFSAERTGGSVSTLTIQRTQQEDSAVYLCASSSYGGGNQPQHFGDGTRLSIL.

This clonotype was seen a few times. The genes are TRBV7-8 and TRBJ2-1; TRBD2 is a possible D gene (6 bases). V was cut by 1 base and J by 3 bases, with 13 bases left in between. Germline CDR1 is SGHVS and CDR2 is FQNEAQ. The CDR3 loop spans 16 amino acids. The CDR3 coding sequence is TGTGCCAGCAGCTTAGGGACGGGACTTTTCTACAATGAGCAGTTCTTC. It specifies CASSLGTGLFYNEQFF.

Many counts were recorded for this clonotype. The chain has TRBV7-2 and TRBJ2-3; D may be TRBD2 (7 bases). V was cut by 1 base and J by 10 bases, with 18 bases left in between. The V gene's germline CDR1 is SGHTA and CDR2 FQGNSA. This CDR3 region has 15 residues. CDR3 in amino acids: CASSLGLGGATAQYF. The CDR3 bases are TGTGCCAGCAGCTTAGGGTTAGGGGGGGCTACGGCGCAGTATTTT.

The chain has TRBV24-1 and TRBJ2-3; D ambiguous. Looked up from germline, CDR1 is KGHDR and CDR2 is SFDVKD. V lost 0 bases to trimming and J lost 2 bases, with 8 bases between them. The CDR3 totals 15 residues. The CDR3 DNA is TGTGCCACCAGTGATTTGACAGAATACACAGATACGCAGTATTTT. Translated: CATSDLTEYTDTQYF.

This clonotype was counted a single time. The rearrangement joins TRBV20-1 to TRBJ2-7; perhaps D is TRBD1 or TRBD2 (5 bases each). The ends were cut back, 4 bases at V and 7 bases at J, with 20 bases in the middle. Per the germline V gene, CDR1 is DFQATT and CDR2 is SNEGSKA (reference sequence). CDR3 length equals 14 residues. The CDR3 nucleotides are TGCAGTGCTACCGCCGGGACCGAGCGCGAGGAGCAGTACTTC. Translated, it gives CSATAGTEREEQYF.

This clonotype was seen only a few times. This chain joins TRBV4-1 and TRBJ1-1, with TRBD1 matching 10 bases. Unmatched junction bases numbered 3, after V lost 4 bases and J lost 1 base. Germline V gene sequence: CDR1 MGHRA, CDR2 YSYEKL. This CDR3 is 15 amino acids long. CDR3 protein: CASSRQGATNTEAFF. DNA of the CDR3: TGCGCCAGCAGCCGACAGGGGGCTACGAACACTGAAGCTTTCTTT.